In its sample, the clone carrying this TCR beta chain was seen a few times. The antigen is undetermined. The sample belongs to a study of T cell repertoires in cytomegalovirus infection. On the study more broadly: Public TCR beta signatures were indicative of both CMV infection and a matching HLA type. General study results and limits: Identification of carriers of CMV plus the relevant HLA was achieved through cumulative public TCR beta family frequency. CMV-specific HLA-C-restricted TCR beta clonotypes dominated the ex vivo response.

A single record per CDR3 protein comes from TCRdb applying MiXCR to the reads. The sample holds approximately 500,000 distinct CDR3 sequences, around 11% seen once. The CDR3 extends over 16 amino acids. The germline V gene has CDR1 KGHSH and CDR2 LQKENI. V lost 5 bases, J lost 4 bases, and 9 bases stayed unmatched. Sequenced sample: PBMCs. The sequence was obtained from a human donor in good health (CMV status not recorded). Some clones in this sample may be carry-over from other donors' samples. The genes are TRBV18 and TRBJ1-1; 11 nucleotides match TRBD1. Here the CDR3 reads CASSEGQGGEVTEAFF. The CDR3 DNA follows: TGTGCCAGCTCAGAGGGACAGGGGGGTGAAGTCACTGAAGCTTTCTTT. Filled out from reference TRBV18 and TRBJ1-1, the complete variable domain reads NAGVMQNPRHLVRRRGQEARLRCSPMKGHSHVYWYRQLPEEGLKFMVYLQKENIIDESGMPKERFSAEFPKEGPSILRIQQVVRGDSAAYFCASSEGQGGEVTEAFFGQGTRLTVV.